The rows below give T cell receptor beta chains drawn from one sample of a study of blood T cell repertoires in COVID-19. Generated by immunoSEQ multiplex PCR, the TCRdb table keeps only in-frame clones and is missing some. The repertoire holds about 120,000 clones, 82% seen once, with more than 4.5% in the top ten. The sample comprised peripheral blood. The receptors were sampled from a woman in her sixties or seventies with acute or convalescent COVID-19. CDR3s include the opening cysteine and the closing phenylalanine or tryptophan. D genes are given only for firm matches. Some rows mark clone size as missing; the rest say once, few, many or name a class of expanded clone.

J: TRBJ2-7; D: TRBD2; size: -; V: TRBV3-1/TRBV3-2; DNA: TGTGCCAGCAGCCACCTAGCGGGGGACGAGCAGTACTTC; CDR3: CASSHLAGDEQYF
J: TRBJ1-1; D: -; size: few; V: TRBV7-9; DNA: TGTGCCAGCAGCCCGCAAGGACAGCTAAACACTGAAGCTTTCTTT; CDR3: CASSPQGQLNTEAFF
J: TRBJ1-1; D: TRBD1; size: few; V: TRBV29-1; DNA: TGCAGCGTTGAAGAGACTCTGGGACAGGTGCCTTTCTTT; CDR3: CSVEETLGQVPFF
J: TRBJ1-1; D: -; size: -; V: TRBV6-5; DNA: TGTGCCAGCAGTTACAAGTCAGGGAACACTGAAGCTTTCTTT; CDR3: CASSYKSGNTEAFF
J: TRBJ1-1; D: TRBD1; size: -; V: TRBV7-9; DNA: TGTGCCAGCAGCTTCCGACAGGGCAACACTGAAGCTTTCTTT; CDR3: CASSFRQGNTEAFF
J: TRBJ1-5; D: -; size: -; V: TRBV19; DNA: TGTGCCAGTATTGACAGGAGGAAAGGTACGGTCAATCAGCCCCAGCATTTT; CDR3: CASIDRRKGTVNQPQHF
J: TRBJ2-7; D: TRBD2; size: few; V: TRBV4-3; DNA: TGCGCCAGCAGCCAAGATAGGTTTACGGGGGGAATCTACGAGCAGTACTTC; CDR3: CASSQDRFTGGIYEQYF
J: TRBJ2-2; D: TRBD1; size: -; V: TRBV7-3; DNA: TGTGCCAGCAGCGAGACAGGGGCCCTCACCGGGGAGCTGTTTTTT; CDR3: CASSETGALTGELFF
J: TRBJ1-1; D: TRBD1; size: -; V: TRBV10-1; DNA: TGCGCCAGCGGTGACGGGACAGTGAACACTGAAGCTTTCTTT; CDR3: CASGDGTVNTEAFF
J: TRBJ1-4; D: TRBD1; size: -; V: TRBV19; DNA: TGTGCCAGCCTGGACAGGAATGAAAAACTGTTTTTT; CDR3: CASLDRNEKLFF
J: TRBJ1-1; D: -; size: -; V: TRBV6-5; DNA: TGTGCCAGCAGTTCCCACCCCGGCGCGGGGCACCCAGCTTTCTTT; CDR3: CASSSHPGAGHPAFF
J: TRBJ2-3; D: -; size: -; V: TRBV10-2; DNA: TGCGCCAGCAGTTTCGCAGATACGCAGTATTTT; CDR3: CASSFADTQYF
J: TRBJ2-3; D: TRBD2; size: -; V: TRBV10-2; DNA: TGCGCCAGCAGGGCGGGGGGGCTCACAGATACGCAGTATTTT; CDR3: CASRAGGLTDTQYF
J: TRBJ2-2; D: TRBD2; size: -; V: TRBV7-8; DNA: TGTGCCAGCAGCGTTCCCCCCTTATCGGGGGGGCAGGTCGGGGAGCTGTTTTTT; CDR3: CASSVPPLSGGQVGELFF
J: TRBJ2-2; D: -; size: -; V: TRBV4-1; DNA: TGCGCCAGCAGCCAAGAAGCGGCAGGAAGAACCGGGGAGCTGTTTTTT; CDR3: CASSQEAAGRTGELFF
J: TRBJ2-3; D: -; size: -; V: TRBV6-2/TRBV6-3; DNA: TGTGCCAGCAGTCGCCGGGAGTTCACAGATACGCAGTATTTT; CDR3: CASSRREFTDTQYF
J: TRBJ1-2; D: -; size: -; V: TRBV30; DNA: TGTGCCTGGAGTACGGGGGTCTCCATGGGCTATGGCTACACCTTC; CDR3: CAWSTGVSMGYGYTF
J: TRBJ2-7; D: TRBD2; size: -; V: TRBV7-2; DNA: TGTGCCAGCAGCTTTCTCCGGGGACTAGCGGGGGAGACCTACGAGCAGTACTTC; CDR3: CASSFLRGLAGETYEQYF
J: TRBJ2-3; D: TRBD1; size: -; V: TRBV15; DNA: TGTGCCACCAGCGCGCGACAGGGGACGGTGACAGATACGCAGTATTTT; CDR3: CATSARQGTVTDTQYF
J: TRBJ2-5; D: TRBD1; size: -; V: TRBV6-5; DNA: TGTGCCAGCAATCGGAAGGGGGCGGAAGAGACCCAGTACTTC; CDR3: CASNRKGAEETQYF
J: TRBJ2-1; D: -; size: -; V: TRBV5-1; DNA: TGCGCCAGCAGCTATGACAGGCCAATACCCTACAATGAGCAGTTCTTC; CDR3: CASSYDRPIPYNEQFF
J: TRBJ1-2; D: -; size: -; V: TRBV6-2/TRBV6-3; DNA: TGTGCCAGCAGTTACTCGTACAGAGTCTATGGCTACACCTTC; CDR3: CASSYSYRVYGYTF
J: TRBJ2-2; D: TRBD1; size: -; V: TRBV24-1; DNA: TGTGCCACCAGTGGGACAGGGCTTGACACCGGGGAGCTGTTTTTT; CDR3: CATSGTGLDTGELFF
J: TRBJ1-4; D: TRBD1; size: -; V: TRBV19; DNA: TGTGCCAGTAGTCCCCAGACAGGGGGCGATGAAAAACTGTTTTTT; CDR3: CASSPQTGGDEKLFF
J: TRBJ2-3; D: -; size: -; V: TRBV7-2; DNA: TGTGCCAGCAGGTTAGCGAGGGGGACGCAGTATTTT; CDR3: CASRLARGTQYF
J: TRBJ2-2; D: -; size: once; V: TRBV6-5; DNA: TGTGCCAGCAGTTACTCGGCAAGGGGTTGGCCCGGGGAGCTGTTTTTT; CDR3: CASSYSARGWPGELFF
J: TRBJ2-1; D: -; size: -; V: TRBV7-8; DNA: TGTGCCAGCAGCTTGAGCCTCAACAATGAGCAGTTCTTC; CDR3: CASSLSLNNEQFF
J: TRBJ1-1; D: TRBD1; size: -; V: TRBV29-1; DNA: TGCAGCGCCCGGACAGGGGGAGACACTGAAGCTTTCTTT; CDR3: CSARTGGDTEAFF
J: TRBJ2-1; D: TRBD2; size: -; V: TRBV3-1/TRBV3-2; DNA: TGTGCCAGCAAGGTAGCGGGGAGCAATGAGCAGTTCTTC; CDR3: CASKVAGSNEQFF
J: TRBJ2-3; D: TRBD2; size: -; V: TRBV6-5; DNA: TGTGCCACCCGGGGGGAAGGGAGGGCAGATACGCAGTATTTT; CDR3: CATRGEGRADTQYF
J: TRBJ2-3; D: -; size: once; V: TRBV7-2; DNA: TGTGCCAGCAGCTCCGCCGTGGCGGGGATCACAGATACGCAGTATTTT; CDR3: CASSSAVAGITDTQYF
J: TRBJ2-3; D: -; size: once; V: TRBV10-3; DNA: TGTGCCATCAGTGAGTCGAGGGGGGGAACAGATACGCAGTATTTT; CDR3: CAISESRGGTDTQYF
J: TRBJ1-4; D: TRBD1; size: -; V: TRBV19; DNA: TGTGCCAGTCATACAGGGGGCTATGGTGAAAAACTGTTTTTT; CDR3: CASHTGGYGEKLFF
J: TRBJ1-4; D: -; size: few; V: TRBV5-1; DNA: TGCGCCAGCAGCTTGGGTGAAGTAGTTGGAGGGAATGAAAAACTGTTTTTT; CDR3: CASSLGEVVGGNEKLFF
J: TRBJ2-3; D: -; size: few; V: TRBV7-2; DNA: TGTGCCAGCAGCGCTAGGGGGGGGTTTACAGATACGCAGTATTTT; CDR3: CASSARGGFTDTQYF
J: TRBJ1-5; D: -; size: once; V: TRBV19; DNA: TGTGCCAGCAAGTGGAGGAACGATCAGCCCCAGCATTTT; CDR3: CASKWRNDQPQHF
J: TRBJ1-1; D: -; size: -; V: TRBV7-9; DNA: TGTGCCAGCAGCTTAGATCGGGGTAAGAACACTGAAGCTTTCTTT; CDR3: CASSLDRGKNTEAFF
J: TRBJ1-2; D: -; size: -; V: TRBV19; DNA: TGTGCCAGTAGCCCCGCCAGGGGTGGAGGCTACACCTTC; CDR3: CASSPARGGGYTF
J: TRBJ1-2; D: TRBD1; size: -; V: TRBV2; DNA: TGTGCCAGCAGTGGTCCGGGACAGGGGAGTGGCTACACCTTC; CDR3: CASSGPGQGSGYTF
J: TRBJ1-1; D: TRBD1; size: -; V: TRBV5-1; DNA: TGCGCCAGCAAACAACAGGGGGCGAACACTGAAGCTTTCTTT; CDR3: CASKQQGANTEAFF
J: TRBJ2-7; D: -; size: -; V: TRBV4-3; DNA: TGCGCCAGCAGCCAAAACACAGGGGAGGCGTACGAGCAGTACTTC; CDR3: CASSQNTGEAYEQYF
J: TRBJ1-5; D: TRBD1; size: -; V: TRBV20-1; DNA: TGCAGTGCTAGTCCCCAGGACAGGGGACTTGAACAGCCCCAGCATTTT; CDR3: CSASPQDRGLEQPQHF
J: TRBJ2-1; D: -; size: -; V: TRBV7-2; DNA: TGTGCCAGCAGCTTTCGGCAGGGGATGTCCAATGAGCAGTTCTTC; CDR3: CASSFRQGMSNEQFF
J: TRBJ1-1; D: -; size: -; V: TRBV18; DNA: TGTGCCAGCTCAATAGAGAGCAGAGGCACTGAAGCTTTCTTT; CDR3: CASSIESRGTEAFF
J: TRBJ1-5; D: TRBD1; size: -; V: TRBV5-5; DNA: TGTGCCAGCAGCTGGGGGGTGGACAGGGGCAATCAGCCCCAGCATTTT; CDR3: CASSWGVDRGNQPQHF
J: TRBJ2-2; D: TRBD1; size: -; V: TRBV18; DNA: TGTGCCAGCTCAGACGACAGGGTTTACCCCGGGGAGCTGTTTTTT; CDR3: CASSDDRVYPGELFF
J: TRBJ1-3; D: TRBD1; size: -; V: TRBV25-1; DNA: TGTGCCAGCAGTGAATCTTATTCCGGGACAGGGGGAAACACCATATATTTT; CDR3: CASSESYSGTGGNTIYF
J: TRBJ1-1; D: TRBD1; size: -; V: TRBV7-9; DNA: TGTGCCAGCAGCTTAGTTAAGGGGGCAGACACTGAAGCTTTCTTT; CDR3: CASSLVKGADTEAFF
J: TRBJ2-5; D: -; size: -; V: TRBV5-1; DNA: TGCGCCAGCAGCGTCGCACAGGGTATCCAAGAGACCCAGTACTTC; CDR3: CASSVAQGIQETQYF
J: TRBJ2-3; D: TRBD2; size: -; V: TRBV4-3; DNA: TGCGCCAGCAGCCAAGATATGGGGGGGAGGGGTACGCAGTATTTT; CDR3: CASSQDMGGRGTQYF
J: TRBJ1-4; D: TRBD1; size: -; V: TRBV7-2; DNA: TGTGCCAGCAGCCCTGGGGCGGGGACAGTTTTGTTTTTT; CDR3: CASSPGAGTVLFF
J: TRBJ2-3; D: -; size: -; V: TRBV4-3; DNA: TGCGCCAGCAGCCAAGGTGCGAAGACAGATACGCAGTATTTT; CDR3: CASSQGAKTDTQYF
J: TRBJ1-1; D: -; size: -; V: TRBV24-1; DNA: TGTGCCACCAGTGATAAGAACAGGGTTTGGGGTGCTTTCTTT; CDR3: CATSDKNRVWGAFF
J: TRBJ1-2; D: -; size: -; V: TRBV29-1; DNA: TGCAGCGTTACCGCGGGGACCTATGGCTACACCTTC; CDR3: CSVTAGTYGYTF